The present TCR beta chain was sequenced within a study of tumor-infiltrating lymphocytes in primary liver carcinoma. Study-level information: The cohort consisted of patients whose primary liver carcinoma was surgically resected. Roughly 3.5 to 7.13 million productive TCRbeta reads were obtained per sample, with similar numbers across tissue types.

TCR beta cDNA was made from roughly 450 ng total RNA with a constant-region primer. Amplification in three nested multiplex PCR rounds with slightly modified ARM-PCR gave rise to TCR beta libraries. A single record per CDR3 protein comes from TCRdb applying MiXCR to the multiplex PCR reads. The sample shows about 200,000 distinct CDR3 sequences, almost 65% of them seen only once. Germline DNA was also extracted, with blood RNA taken from unsorted whole blood. The patients, who had chronic HBV infection, were treatment-naive (untreated). The study's findings and limits: Researchers found tumor-adjacent and tumor-blood pairs overlapped less than tumor region pairs.

To note about this clonotype: Its cognate antigen is unknown. Its ends do not fully match the called genes, so a read error is possible.

This sequence was found in a woman in her fifties or sixties with primary liver carcinoma and hepatitis B virus infection. The sample was peripheral blood.

CDR3 amino acids: CANSQERHYHEQYF. The CDR3 DNA reads TGCGCCAACAGCCAAGAGAGACACTACCACGAGCAGTACTTC. The chain employs TRBV4-1 and TRBJ2-7; D ambiguous. The CDR3 covers 14 residues. CDR1 is MGHRA and CDR2 is YSYEKL in the germline V gene.